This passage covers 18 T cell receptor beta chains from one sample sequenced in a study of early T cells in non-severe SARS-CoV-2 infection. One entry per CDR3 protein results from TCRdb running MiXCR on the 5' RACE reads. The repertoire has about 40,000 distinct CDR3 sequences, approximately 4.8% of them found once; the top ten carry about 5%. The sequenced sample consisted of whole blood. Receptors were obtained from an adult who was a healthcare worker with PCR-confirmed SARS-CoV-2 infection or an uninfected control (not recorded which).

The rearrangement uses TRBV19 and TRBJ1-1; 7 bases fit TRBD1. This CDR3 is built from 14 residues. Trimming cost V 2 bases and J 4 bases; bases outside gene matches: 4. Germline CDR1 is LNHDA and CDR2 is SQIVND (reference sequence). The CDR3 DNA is TGTGCCAGTAGTATATCCAGGGGGAGCACTGAAGCTTTCTTT. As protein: CASSISRGSTEAFF.

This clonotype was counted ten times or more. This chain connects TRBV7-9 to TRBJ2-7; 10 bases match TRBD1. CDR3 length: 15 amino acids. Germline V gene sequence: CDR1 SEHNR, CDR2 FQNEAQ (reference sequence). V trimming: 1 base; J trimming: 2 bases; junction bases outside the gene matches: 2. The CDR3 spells CASSLGGTGAYEQYF. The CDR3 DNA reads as TGTGCCAGCAGCTTAGGCGGGACAGGGGCCTACGAGCAGTACTTC.

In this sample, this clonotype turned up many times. CDR3 region: CASSLVPGGADEQFF. The DNA for the CDR3 is TGCGCCAGCAGCTTGGTGCCAGGGGGAGCAGATGAGCAGTTCTTC. This rearrangement joins TRBV5-1 to TRBJ2-1; 7 bases agree with TRBD1. The CDR3 runs to 15 residues. Germline loops: CDR1 SGHRS, CDR2 YFSETQ. With 0 bases clipped from V and 8 bases from J, the junction kept 8 bases outside the gene matches.

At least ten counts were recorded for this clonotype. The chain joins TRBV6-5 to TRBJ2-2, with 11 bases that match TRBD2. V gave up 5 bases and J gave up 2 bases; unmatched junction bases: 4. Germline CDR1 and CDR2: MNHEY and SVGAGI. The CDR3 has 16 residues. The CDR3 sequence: CASSPLAGGNTGELFF. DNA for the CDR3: TGTGCCAGCAGTCCGCTAGCGGGAGGAAACACCGGGGAGCTGTTTTTT.

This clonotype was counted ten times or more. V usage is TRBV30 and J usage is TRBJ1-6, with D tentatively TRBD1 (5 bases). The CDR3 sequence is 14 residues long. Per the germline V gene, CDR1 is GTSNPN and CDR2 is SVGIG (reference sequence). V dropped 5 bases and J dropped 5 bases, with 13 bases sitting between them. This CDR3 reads CAWSPGPDNSPLHF. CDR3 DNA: TGTGCCTGGTCTCCGGGACCTGATAATTCACCCCTCCACTTT.

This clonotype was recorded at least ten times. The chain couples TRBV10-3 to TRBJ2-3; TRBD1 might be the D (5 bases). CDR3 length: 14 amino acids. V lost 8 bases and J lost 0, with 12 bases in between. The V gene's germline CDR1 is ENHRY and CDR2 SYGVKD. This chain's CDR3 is CAIQMTASTDTQYF. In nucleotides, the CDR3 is TGTGCCATCCAGATGACAGCCAGCACAGATACGCAGTATTTT.

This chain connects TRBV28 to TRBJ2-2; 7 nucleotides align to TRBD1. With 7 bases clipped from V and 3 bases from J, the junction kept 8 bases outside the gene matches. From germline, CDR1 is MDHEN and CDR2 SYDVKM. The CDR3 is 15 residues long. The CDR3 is CASNPGGRDTGELFF. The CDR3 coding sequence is TGTGCCAGCAACCCAGGGGGTAGAGACACCGGGGAGCTGTTTTTT.

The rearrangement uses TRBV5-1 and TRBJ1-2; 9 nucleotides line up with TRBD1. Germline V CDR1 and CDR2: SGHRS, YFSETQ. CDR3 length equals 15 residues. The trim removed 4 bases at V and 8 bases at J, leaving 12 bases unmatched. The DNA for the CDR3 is TGCGCCAGCAGCCCTAACAGGGGGCCGGGTGAAGGCTACACCTTC. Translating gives CASSPNRGPGEGYTF. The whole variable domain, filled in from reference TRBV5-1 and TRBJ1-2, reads KAGVTQTPRYLIKTRGQQVTLSCSPISGHRSVSWYQQTPGQGLQFLFEYFSETQRNKGNFPGRFSGRQFSNSRSEMNVSTLELGDSALYLCASSPNRGPGEGYTFGSGTRLTVV.

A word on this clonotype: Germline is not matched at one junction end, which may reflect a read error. The chain's CDR3 is CAWGAAYGYAF. DNA for the CDR3: TGTGCCTGGGGAGCAGCGTATGGCTACGCCTTC. This rearrangement joins TRBV30 to TRBJ1-2; D gene uncertain. The CDR3 consists of 11 residues. Germline V gene data show CDR1 as GTSNPN and CDR2 as SVGIG (reference sequence).

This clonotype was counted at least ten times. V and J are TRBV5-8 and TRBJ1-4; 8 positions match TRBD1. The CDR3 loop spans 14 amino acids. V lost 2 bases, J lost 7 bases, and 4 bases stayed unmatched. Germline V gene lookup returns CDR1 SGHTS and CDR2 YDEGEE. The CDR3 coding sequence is TGTGCCAGCAGCTTTGGACAGGGTGTTGAAAAACTGTTTTTT. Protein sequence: CASSFGQGVEKLFF.

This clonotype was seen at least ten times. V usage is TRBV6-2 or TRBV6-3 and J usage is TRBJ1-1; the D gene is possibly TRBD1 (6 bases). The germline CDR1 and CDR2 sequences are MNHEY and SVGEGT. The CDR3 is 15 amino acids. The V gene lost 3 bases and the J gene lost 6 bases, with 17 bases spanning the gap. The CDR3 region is CASSYYRVLGAEAFF. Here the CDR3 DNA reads TGTGCCAGCAGTTATTACAGGGTTTTAGGCGCTGAAGCTTTCTTT.

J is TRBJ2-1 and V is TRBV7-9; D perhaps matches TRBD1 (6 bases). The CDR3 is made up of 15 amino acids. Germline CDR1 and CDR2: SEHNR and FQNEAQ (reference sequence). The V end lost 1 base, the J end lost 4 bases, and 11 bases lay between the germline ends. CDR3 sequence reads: CASSLGGGLYNEQFF. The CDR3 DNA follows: TGTGCCAGCAGCTTAGGTGGGGGCCTGTACAATGAGCAGTTCTTC.

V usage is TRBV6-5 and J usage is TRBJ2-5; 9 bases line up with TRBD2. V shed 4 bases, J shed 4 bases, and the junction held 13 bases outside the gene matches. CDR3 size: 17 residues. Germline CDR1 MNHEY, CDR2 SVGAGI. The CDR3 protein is CASSSSGTSRYRETQYF. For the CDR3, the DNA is TGTGCCAGCAGTTCCAGCGGGACTAGCCGGTACCGAGAGACCCAGTACTTC.

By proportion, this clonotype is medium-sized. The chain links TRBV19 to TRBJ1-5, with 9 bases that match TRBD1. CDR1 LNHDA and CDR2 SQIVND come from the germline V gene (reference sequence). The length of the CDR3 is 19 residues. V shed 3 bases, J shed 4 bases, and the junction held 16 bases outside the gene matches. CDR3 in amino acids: CASSISGTGMSVANQPQHF. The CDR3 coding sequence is TGTGCCAGTAGTATCTCCGGGACAGGGATGTCAGTTGCGAATCAGCCCCAGCATTTT.

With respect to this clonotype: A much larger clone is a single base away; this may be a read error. CDR3 region: CASSFAGSYGYTF. In DNA form, the CDR3 reads TGTGCCAGCAGCTTTGCCGGGTCCTATGGCTACACCTTC. The chain joins TRBV5-4 to TRBJ1-2, with no clear D. Germline V gene sequence: CDR1 SGHNT, CDR2 YYREEE (reference sequence). Trimming took off 2 bases at V and 4 bases at J, with 9 bases between the two ends. This CDR3 is built from 13 residues.

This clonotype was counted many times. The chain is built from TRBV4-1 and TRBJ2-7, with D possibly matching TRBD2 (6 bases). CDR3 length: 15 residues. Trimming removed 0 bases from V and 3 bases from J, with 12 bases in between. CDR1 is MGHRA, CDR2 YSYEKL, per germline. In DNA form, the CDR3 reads TGCGCCAGCAGCCAAGATCGGGGGTTGTTCTACGAGCAGTACTTC. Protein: CASSQDRGLFYEQYF.

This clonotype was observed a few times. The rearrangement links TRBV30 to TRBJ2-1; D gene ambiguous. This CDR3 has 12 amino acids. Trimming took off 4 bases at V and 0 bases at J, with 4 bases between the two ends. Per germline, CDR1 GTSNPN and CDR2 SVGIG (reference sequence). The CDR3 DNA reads TGTGCCTGGATTAGCTCCTACAATGAGCAGTTCTTC. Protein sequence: CAWISSYNEQFF.

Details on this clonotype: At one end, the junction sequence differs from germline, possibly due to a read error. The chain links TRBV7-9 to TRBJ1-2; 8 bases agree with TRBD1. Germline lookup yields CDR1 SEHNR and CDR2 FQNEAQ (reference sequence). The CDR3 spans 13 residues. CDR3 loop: CASSRDGQGRPYF. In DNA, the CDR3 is TGTGCCAGCAGCCGAGATGGACAGGGCAGGCCCTACTTC.